The T cell receptor beta chain described here comes from a study of T cell responses to AZD1222 COVID-19 vaccine. Study information: Second-dose schedules of about 4 or about 12 weeks were combined. Study results and limitations: Females outnumbered males among donors, who were mostly white British; clonal diversity was possibly underestimated. Reportedly, nearly half the spike-specific TCRs target unmutated variant regions. Spike-wide coverage was observed for vaccine-associated CD4 TCRs, with dominant responses at 160-218 and 743-854.

Data came from immunoSEQ multiplex PCR; TCRdb stores just in-frame clones and leaves some out. The sample consists of some 150,000 clones, approximately 89% of them appearing once. Germline trimming cut 2 bases from V and 4 bases from J; bases unmatched to any gene: 14. The CDR3 covers 18 residues. CDR1 is MGHDK and CDR2 is SYGVNS in the germline V gene. About this clone: Its antigen is still unknown.

The rearrangement uses TRBV25-1 and TRBJ1-2; 9 bases agree with TRBD1. The TCR was taken from an adult in good health. The sequences come from peripheral blood, collected on day 0 of AZD1222 vaccination. CDR3 DNA sequence: TGTGCCAGCAGTGAAGGGGGACAGGGTCTGGACGTTAGCTATGGCTACACCTTC. Its protein product is CASSEGGQGLDVSYGYTF.